These 26 T cell receptor beta chains were all obtained from the same sample, sequenced in a study of blood T cell repertoires in COVID-19. Produced via immunoSEQ multiplex PCR; TCRdb's table is partial and in-frame only. This table has about 170,000 clones, 80% to 90% appearing once. The sequenced sample consisted of peripheral blood. These receptors were collected from a woman at least 80 years old with acute or convalescent COVID-19.

The rearrangement uses TRBV7-8 and TRBJ2-5, with 9 bases identical to TRBD2. After removal of 4 bases from V and 6 bases from J, the junction contained 9 bases not matched to a gene. The length of the CDR3 is 15 residues. From germline, CDR1 is SGHVS and CDR2 FQNEAQ. The CDR3 sequence is CASSSLAAGGKTQYF. As DNA, the CDR3 is TGTGCCAGCAGCTCTCTCGCTGCGGGGGGGAAGACCCAGTACTTC.

This rearrangement joins TRBV9 to TRBJ1-5; tentatively, D is TRBD1 (5 bases). Trimming removed 4 bases at V and 0 bases at J, with 8 bases between. Per the germline V gene, CDR1 is SGDLS and CDR2 is YYNGEE. This CDR3 comprises 14 residues. CDR3 bases: TGTGCCAGCAGCCCGACAGTTAGCAATCAGCCCCAGCATTTT. This translates into CASSPTVSNQPQHF.

The CDR3 coding sequence is TGTGCCAGCAGCGCCGACAGGGGTCTACCCCTCCACTTT. Protein: CASSADRGLPLHF. The chain couples TRBV11-2 to TRBJ1-6, with 8 positions matching TRBD1. V lost 5 bases to trimming and J lost 12 bases; unmatched junction nucleotides: 6. The germline V gene has CDR1 SGHAT and CDR2 FQNNGV. This CDR3 is built from 13 residues.

The chain recombines TRBV3-1 (or the pseudogene TRBV3-2) with TRBJ2-7, with unresolved D. Germline V gene lookup returns CDR1 LGHDT and CDR2 YNNKEL (reference sequence). V was cut by 0 bases and J by 6 bases, with 12 bases left in between. The CDR3 length is 14 residues. CDR3 loop: CASSQDLPPGEQYF. Here the CDR3 DNA reads TGTGCCAGCAGCCAAGATCTCCCCCCGGGCGAGCAGTACTTC.

The chain recombines TRBV6-5 with TRBJ2-3; D uncertain. From germline, CDR1 is MNHEY and CDR2 SVGAGI. The CDR3 runs to 12 residues. V lost 3 bases and J 4 bases, leaving 5 bases between the germline ends. CDR3 in amino acids: CASSYHSDTQYF. CDR3 DNA: TGTGCCAGCAGTTATCATTCAGATACGCAGTATTTT.

The chain uses TRBV2 and TRBJ1-2, with 7 bases aligning to TRBD1. CDR3 length equals 16 residues. Germline V gives CDR1 SNHLY, CDR2 FYNNEI. V dropped 0 bases and J dropped 8; count of bases not matched to a gene: 12. The DNA for the CDR3 is TGTGCCAGCAGTGAAGCGGGAGGAGACAGGGTATGGGGCTACACCTTC. Translation: CASSEAGGDRVWGYTF.

There are a few counts of this clone. This sequence joins TRBV5-1 and TRBJ2-7, with a possible D match to TRBD2 (6 bases). CDR1 and CDR2 from the germline V gene are SGHRS and YFSETQ. Trimming removed 2 bases from V and 4 bases from J, with 10 bases in between. The CDR3 extends over 13 amino acids. As DNA, the CDR3 is TGCGCCAGCAGCTTCGAGGGGAGGTACGAGCAGTACTTC. Its translation is CASSFEGRYEQYF.

This chain connects TRBV6-5 to TRBJ1-2, with 7 bases lining up with TRBD1. Germline-derived CDR1 and CDR2 are MNHEY and SVGAGI. The CDR3 covers 12 residues. V lost 6 bases to trimming and J lost 6 bases; unmatched junction nucleotides: 4. For the CDR3, the DNA is TGTGCCAGCAGGGACAGGATCCATGGCTACACCTTC. Residues: CASRDRIHGYTF.

The V gene is TRBV5-1, the J gene TRBJ2-7; 9 positions match TRBD1. Germline-derived CDR1 and CDR2 are SGHRS and YFSETQ. CDR3 size: 14 residues. With 0 bases clipped from V and 3 bases from J, the junction kept 1 base outside the gene matches. For the CDR3, the DNA is TGCGCCAGCAGCTTGGGACAGGGGGGCTACGAGCAGTACTTC. Amino acids: CASSLGQGGYEQYF.

A note on this clone: This CDR3 is also generated by other DNA sequences in the sample. This chain connects TRBV6-6 to TRBJ1-2; TRBD1 might be the D (5 bases). CDR3 length equals 15 residues. CDR1 MNHNY and CDR2 SVGAGI come from the germline V gene (reference sequence). Trimming pared 2 bases from V and 5 bases from J, leaving 15 bases between. This CDR3 reads CASSYGSRRGYGYTF. The CDR3 DNA sequence: TGTGCCAGCAGTTACGGGTCGCGCCGGGGGTATGGCTACACCTTC.

This CDR3 reads CASSNRGRSSTDTQYF. CDR3 DNA sequence: TGTGCCAGTAGTAACAGGGGGCGGTCTAGCACAGATACGCAGTATTTT. The chain employs TRBV19 and TRBJ2-3, with 9 bases matching TRBD1. Germline CDR1 LNHDA, CDR2 SQIVND (reference sequence). This CDR3 comprises 16 residues. V trimming: 4 bases; J trimming: 0 bases; junction bases outside the gene matches: 5. The entire variable domain, with the rest obtained from reference TRBV19 and TRBJ2-3, is as follows: DGGITQSPKYLFRKEGQNVTLSCEQNLNHDAMYWYRQDPGQGLRLIYYSQIVNDFQKGDIAEGYSVSREKKESFPLTVTSAQKNPTAFYLCASSNRGRSSTDTQYFGPGTRLTVL.

This clone was counted once. The V call is TRBV5-6, the J call TRBJ2-7, with D perhaps TRBD2 (5 bases). The V end was cut by 0 bases, the J end by 2 bases, with 9 bases between. Germline V CDR1 and CDR2: SGHDT, YYEEEE. This CDR3 is built from 14 residues. CDR3 protein: CASSLGRRPYEQYF. Written as DNA, the CDR3 is TGTGCCAGCAGCTTGGGGCGGAGGCCCTACGAGCAGTACTTC.

This sequence joins TRBV6-1 and TRBJ2-7; perhaps TRBD1 as D (5 bases). CDR1 MNHNS and CDR2 SASEGT come from the germline V gene. The V gene lost 1 base and the J gene lost 2 bases, with 6 bases spanning the gap. CDR3 length: 13 residues. Here the CDR3 DNA reads TGTGCCAGCAGTGAAGGACAGCCCTACGAGCAGTACTTC. Translating it yields CASSEGQPYEQYF.

CDR3 protein: CASSLGGRDQPQHF. DNA of the CDR3: TGTGCCAGCAGCTTGGGGGGGCGAGATCAGCCCCAGCATTTT. The chain employs TRBV5-4 and TRBJ1-5; tentatively, D is TRBD1 (6 bases). Germline CDR1 SGHNT, CDR2 YYREEE (reference sequence). CDR3 size: 14 residues. V lost 0 bases and J 5 bases, leaving 9 bases between the germline ends.

The rearrangement uses TRBV5-1 and TRBJ2-7, with a possible D match to TRBD1 (6 bases). Trimming shortened V by 0 bases and J by 1 base, and 26 bases separated the two germline ends. The CDR3 length is 20 residues. From germline, CDR1 is SGHRS and CDR2 YFSETQ. In DNA, the CDR3 is TGCGCCAGCAGCTTGGTCCCAACAGGAGCCGGGACAACGACGTCCTACGAGCAGTACTTC. Amino acid sequence: CASSLVPTGAGTTTSYEQYF.

The V and J genes are TRBV12-3 or TRBV12-4 and TRBJ2-1; tentative D call: TRBD2 (6 bases). The CDR3 spans 13 residues. With 6 bases removed from V and 6 bases from J, the gap between germline ends came to 12 bases. The CDR3 reads CASSPPGVNEQFF. The CDR3 DNA is TGTGCCAGCAGCCCGCCGGGGGTCAATGAGCAGTTCTTC.

In this sample, this clone turned up a few times. This chain links TRBV18 with TRBJ1-1; the D gene is possibly TRBD1 (5 bases). Trimming took 2 bases from V and 11 from J, leaving 24 bases between them. CDR1 is KGHSH, CDR2 LQKENI, per germline. The CDR3 consists of 16 residues. The CDR3 region is CASSPRPTDRYTGAFF. The CDR3 region has the DNA TGTGCCAGCTCACCAAGACCGACAGACCGCTACACTGGGGCTTTCTTT.

The rearrangement links TRBV27 to TRBJ2-3; weak D call: TRBD1 (6 bases). V gave up 2 bases and J gave up 0 bases, with 6 bases separating them. The germline gives CDR1 MNHEY, CDR2 SMNVEV (reference sequence). The CDR3 spans 14 residues. CDR3 amino acids: CASSLGQSTDTQYF. The CDR3, as DNA: TGTGCCAGCAGTTTAGGACAGAGCACAGATACGCAGTATTTT.

The CDR3 DNA is TGTGCCAGCAGCGTAGGGTCTAGCGGGGGGGCTGTGCCCGGGGAGCTGTTTTTT. Its translation: CASSVGSSGGAVPGELFF. The chain employs TRBV9 and TRBJ2-2, with 12 bases fitting TRBD2. V lost 0 bases to trimming and J lost 6 bases; unmatched junction nucleotides: 9. The CDR3 extends over 18 amino acids. Looked up from germline, CDR1 is SGDLS and CDR2 is YYNGEE. The whole variable domain, filled in from reference TRBV9 and TRBJ2-2, reads DSGVTQTPKHLITATGQRVTLRCSPRSGDLSVYWYQQSLDQGLQFLIQYYNGEERAKGNILERFSAQQFPDLHSELNLSSLELGDSALYFCASSVGSSGGAVPGELFFGEGSRLTVL.

V and J are TRBV6-6 and TRBJ1-5; D may be TRBD1 (6 bases). The germline V gene has CDR1 MNHNY and CDR2 SVGAGI (reference sequence). Trimming took 5 bases from V and 2 from J, leaving 10 bases between them. The CDR3 has 14 residues. As DNA, the CDR3 is TGTGCCAGCAGTAGGGGGTCGGGCAATCAGCCCCAGCATTTT. It yields the protein CASSRGSGNQPQHF.

This chain joins TRBV2 and TRBJ2-2, with 10 bases identical to TRBD1. The V segment lost 7 bases and the J segment 5 bases; nucleotides outside the gene matches: 7. This CDR3 is built from 15 residues. Germline CDR1 and CDR2: SNHLY and FYNNEI. CDR3 protein: CASIPGQGGTGELFF. For the CDR3, the DNA is TGTGCCAGCATTCCAGGACAGGGGGGGACCGGGGAGCTGTTTTTT.

The V gene is TRBV18, the J gene TRBJ2-5; tentative D call: TRBD2 (7 bases). Germline CDR1 and CDR2: KGHSH and LQKENI. V gave up 6 bases and J gave up 2 bases, with 19 bases separating them. The CDR3 extends over 16 amino acids. The CDR3 nucleotides read TGTGCCAGCTCCCGCGCGGGGGCCGCCAGACAAGAGACCCAGTACTTC. Translation gives CASSRAGAARQETQYF. Looking up the rest from reference TRBV18 and TRBJ2-5 gives the full variable domain: NAGVMQNPRHLVRRRGQEARLRCSPMKGHSHVYWYRQLPEEGLKFMVYLQKENIIDESGMPKERFSAEFPKEGPSILRIQQVVRGDSAAYFCASSRAGAARQETQYFGPGTRLLVL.

The chain couples TRBV5-4 to TRBJ1-5; D may be TRBD1 (5 bases). Trimming left V 4 bases short and J 2 bases short, with 13 bases between. This CDR3 contains 15 residues. CDR1 is SGHNT and CDR2 is YYREEE in the germline V gene (reference sequence). The CDR3 reads CASSKAGDGNQPQHF. The CDR3 nucleotides are TGTGCCAGCAGCAAGGCGGGGGACGGCAATCAGCCCCAGCATTTT.

This rearrangement joins TRBV18 to TRBJ2-1; 10 bases align to TRBD2. The V segment lost 2 bases and the J segment 9 bases; nucleotides outside the gene matches: 7. Germline CDR1 and CDR2: KGHSH and LQKENI. The CDR3 is 15 amino acids. The chain's CDR3 is CASSPSSGGAAEQFF. CDR3 DNA sequence: TGTGCCAGCTCACCATCCAGCGGGGGGGCGGCTGAGCAGTTCTTC.

This chain connects TRBV5-6 to TRBJ2-3; TRBD1 is a possible D gene (5 bases). V was clipped by 3 bases and J by 3 bases, with 8 bases between them. The CDR3 is made up of 13 amino acids. Germline V gives CDR1 SGHDT, CDR2 YYEEEE. This CDR3 reads CASSSQGTDTQYF. DNA of the CDR3: TGTGCCAGCAGCTCCCAGGGTACAGATACGCAGTATTTT.

The rearrangement links TRBV5-1 to TRBJ1-5; 9 bases are a match to TRBD1. J lost 6 bases, V lost 2 bases, and 3 bases had no gene match. The germline CDR1 and CDR2 sequences are SGHRS and YFSETQ. The CDR3 is made up of 14 amino acids. The CDR3 DNA follows: TGCGCCAGCAGCTTATCGGGACAGGGTCAGCCCCAGCATTTT. Amino acids: CASSLSGQGQPQHF. Combining the CDR3 with reference TRBV5-1 and TRBJ1-5 gives the whole variable domain KAGVTQTPRYLIKTRGQQVTLSCSPISGHRSVSWYQQTPGQGLQFLFEYFSETQRNKGNFPGRFSGRQFSNSRSEMNVSTLELGDSALYLCASSLSGQGQPQHFGDGTRLSIL.